What follows describes a single TCR beta chain. Its antigen is not known. This record comes from a study of cytomegalovirus exposure and HLA in healthy donors. Across the study: Around 81% of a few hundred genotyped donors fell in the Caucasian-associated ancestry cluster. General study points: In a later analysis, at a false discovery rate of 0.05, about 17,000 TCR beta sequences matched HLA alleles. TCR beta sequences reportedly predicted the HLA-A and HLA-B alleles of most subjects accurately.

The V end lost 1 base, the J end lost 5 bases, and 5 bases lay between the germline ends. Germline V gene lookup returns CDR1 SGHTA and CDR2 FQGNSA. CDR3 length equals 12 residues. The primer mix had 60 Vbeta and 13 Jbeta primers. The assay was immunoSEQ multiplex PCR, and TCRdb's table has in-frame clones only and misses some. The data hold some 97,000 clones, with around three quarters observed a single time. The V gene is TRBV7-2, the J gene TRBJ2-5; D unresolved. This receptor was taken from a female donor in good health and CMV-seropositive. Sequences were obtained from PBMCs. The CDR3, as DNA: TGTGCCAGCAGCTTAGTTCGGGAGACCCAGTACTTC. Its translation: CASSLVRETQYF.